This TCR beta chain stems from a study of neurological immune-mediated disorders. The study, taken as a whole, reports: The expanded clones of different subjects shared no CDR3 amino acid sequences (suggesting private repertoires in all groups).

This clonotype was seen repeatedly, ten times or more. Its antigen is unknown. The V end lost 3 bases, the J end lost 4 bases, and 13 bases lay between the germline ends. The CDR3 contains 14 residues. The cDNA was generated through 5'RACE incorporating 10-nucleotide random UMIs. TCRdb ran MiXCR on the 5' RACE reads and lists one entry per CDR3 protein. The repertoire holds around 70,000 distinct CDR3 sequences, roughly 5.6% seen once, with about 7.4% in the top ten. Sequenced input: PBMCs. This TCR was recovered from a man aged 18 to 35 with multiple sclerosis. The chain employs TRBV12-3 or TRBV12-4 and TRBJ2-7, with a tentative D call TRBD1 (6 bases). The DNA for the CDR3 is TGTGCCAGCAGTTTCGACAGGTCGCCGTACGAGCAGTACTTC. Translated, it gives CASSFDRSPYEQYF.